This TCR beta chain was sequenced during a study of regulatory T cells in long-lasting Graves disease (dated by TCRdb to about 2021). Regarding the study in general: To count as having persistent Graves' disease, a patient had to have received antithyroid drug treatment for over 5 years with TSH receptor autoantibodies remaining persistently positive. Patients with persistent Graves' disease were compared with patients with newly diagnosed Graves' disease using TCR sequencing and RNA sequencing of peripheral blood. The study was registered as a clinical trial and conducted in China. A total of 35 or so samples were covered by TCR sequencing, comprising some 13 persistent and 20 newly diagnosed Graves' disease patients. On average, persistent Graves' disease patients in the clinical cohort had been on antithyroid drugs for approximately ten years. The paper's findings and limits, for the study overall: Sequencing and analysis were restricted to the TCR beta chain. Only peripheral blood was studied, because thyroid tissue, the primary lesion, was inaccessible. Preferential use of TRBV28, TRBJ1-2 and TRBJ2-5 was observed in persistent disease, whereas TRBV20-1 and TRBJ2-1 were favored in newly diagnosed disease. The authors noted that the small sample size was a limitation that may lower accuracy. More public clonotypes were shared among persistent patients (under 3,000) than among newly diagnosed patients (966). Compared with newly diagnosed patients, persistent Graves' disease patients had lower TCR Shannon entropy and fewer highly expanded clones, which suggests clonal expansion.

Notes on this clonotype: Its antigen target is currently unknown. The input lacks base qualities; no much larger clone sits a single base away.

According to the study, the label for this sample's time point signals: persistent/refractory GD, antithyroid drugs over 5 years with positive TRAb. For both TCR sequencing and RNA sequencing, RNA was extracted from PBMCs using TRIzol. The diagnosis of Graves' disease was made according to American Thyroid Association guidelines. Patients were recruited from an endocrinology department in Xi'an, China. From each patient, roughly 9 milliliters of peripheral blood was collected into an EDTA anticoagulant tube. Ficoll Paque Plus density gradient separation was used to isolate PBMCs, and no further T cell sorting was done. An Agilent 2100 Bioanalyzer and agarose gel were used to assess RNA quality, and a NanoDrop 2000 was used to measure RNA concentration. Library generation was performed with multiplex PCR. The sequencer was an Illumina HiSeq 4000. CDR3 regions were amplified by Arm-PCR with iRepertoire HTBI primers to construct TCR beta libraries. Before sequencing, the PCR products went through gel purification. The authors processed their data as follows. Gene usage analysis of CDR3 amino acid clonotypes relied on the roughly 60 TRBV and fewer than 15 TRBJ segments identified across samples. Filtered high-quality paired reads were merged into contigs using COPE and FqMerger. BLAST was used to align contigs to IMGT TRBV, TRBD and TRBJ reference genes, with CDR3 defined following IMGT. Clonotypes above 0.1% frequency were classified as highly expanded clones. Shannon entropy was used to measure repertoire diversity, and the Gini coefficient was used to measure V-J evenness. A clonotype was considered public if more than one individual shared it. TCRdb ran its own pipeline on the public reads, namely fastp trimming at Q25 and MiXCR clone calling, and kept in-frame beta chains. Every entry covers one CDR3 protein and lists the most common genes and DNA from its rows. What appears here as the V and J calls and clone size reflects TCRdb's work, not the paper's. The sample yields 450,000 or so distinct CDR3 sequences; roughly 20% were counted once. The ten top clones hold less than 9% of the sample.

From the cysteine up to the phenylalanine, the CDR3 has a length of 17 residues. The entry retains the CDR3 DNA only, 51 bases that are in frame from base 1. V and J are trimmed by 1 base and 2 bases, and the gene matches miss 8 bases of the junction. CDR1 and CDR2 (SEHNR, FQNEAQ) derive from the germline V gene (reference sequence). This receptor was taken from a female donor with Graves disease. In this chain, TRBV7-9 is recombined with TRBJ2-3; 8 central bases correspond to TRBD1. The material sequenced was peripheral blood mononuclear cells (PBMCs), taken when the disease was refractory, from a patient treated with antithyroid drugs. In nucleotides, the sequence is TGTGCCAGCAGCTTAGGGGCTGCAGGGGGCATCACAGATACGCAGTATTTT. It translates to CASSLGAAGGITDTQYF.